The source of this T cell receptor beta chain is a study of CD4 T cell repertoires in COVID-19. Study results and caveats: Two or all three memory subsets shared several highly expanded SARS-CoV-2-reactive clonotypes.

Turning to this clone: Antigen unknown.

The germline gives CDR1 KGHSH, CDR2 LQKENI. The trim removed 6 bases at V and 0 bases at J, leaving 4 bases unmatched. The CDR3 is 16 residues long. Sequencing used immunoSEQ multiplex PCR; TCRdb keeps in-frame clones, though not all of them. Of about 75,000 clones in the sample, roughly 80% are singletons; the top ten hold about 0.5%. The memory T cells were sequenced right after ex vivo isolation, without culture. The gene calls are TRBV18 and TRBJ2-2; 10 bases match TRBD2. This receptor was identified in a human donor who had COVID-19. Specimen: CD4+ T cells from peripheral blood, collected after recovery from COVID-19. CDR3 sequence (DNA): TGTGCCAGCTCGCCTGGACTAGCGGCGAACACCGGGGAGCTGTTTTTT. It translates to CASSPGLAANTGELFF. The variable domain in full, completed from reference TRBV18 and TRBJ2-2, reads NAGVMQNPRHLVRRRGQEARLRCSPMKGHSHVYWYRQLPEEGLKFMVYLQKENIIDESGMPKERFSAEFPKEGPSILRIQQVVRGDSAAYFCASSPGLAANTGELFFGEGSRLTVL.